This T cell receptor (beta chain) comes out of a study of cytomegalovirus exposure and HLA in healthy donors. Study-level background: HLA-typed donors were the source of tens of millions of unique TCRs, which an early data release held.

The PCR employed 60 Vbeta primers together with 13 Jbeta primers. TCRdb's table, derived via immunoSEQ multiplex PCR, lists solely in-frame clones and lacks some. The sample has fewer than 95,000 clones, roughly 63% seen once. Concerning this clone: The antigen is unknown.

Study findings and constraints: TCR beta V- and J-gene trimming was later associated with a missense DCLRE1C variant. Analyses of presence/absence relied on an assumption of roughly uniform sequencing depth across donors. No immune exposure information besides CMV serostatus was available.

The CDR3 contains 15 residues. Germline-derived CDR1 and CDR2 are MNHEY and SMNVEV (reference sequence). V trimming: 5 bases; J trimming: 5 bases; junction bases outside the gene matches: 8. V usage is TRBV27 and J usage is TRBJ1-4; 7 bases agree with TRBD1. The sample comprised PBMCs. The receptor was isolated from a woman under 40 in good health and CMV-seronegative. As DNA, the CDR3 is TGTGCCAGCAGTAGGACCGCGGGACAGAATGAAAAACTGTTTTTT. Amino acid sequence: CASSRTAGQNEKLFF.